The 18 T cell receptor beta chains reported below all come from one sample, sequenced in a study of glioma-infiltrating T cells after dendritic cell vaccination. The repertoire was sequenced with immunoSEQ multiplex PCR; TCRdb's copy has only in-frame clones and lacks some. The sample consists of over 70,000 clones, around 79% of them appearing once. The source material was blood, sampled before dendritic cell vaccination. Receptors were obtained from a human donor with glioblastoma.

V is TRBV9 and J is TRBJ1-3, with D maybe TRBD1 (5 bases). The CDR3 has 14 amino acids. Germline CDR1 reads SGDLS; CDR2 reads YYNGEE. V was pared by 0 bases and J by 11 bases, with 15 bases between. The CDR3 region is CASSVASQGLAIYF. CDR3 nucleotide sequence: TGTGCCAGCAGCGTAGCCTCCCAGGGTCTCGCCATATATTTT.

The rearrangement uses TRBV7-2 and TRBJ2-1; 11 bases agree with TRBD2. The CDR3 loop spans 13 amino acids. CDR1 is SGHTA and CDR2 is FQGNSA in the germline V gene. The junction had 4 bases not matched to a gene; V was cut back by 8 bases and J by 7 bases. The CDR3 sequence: CASELAGVNEQFF. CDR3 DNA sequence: TGTGCCAGCGAACTAGCGGGGGTAAATGAGCAGTTCTTC.

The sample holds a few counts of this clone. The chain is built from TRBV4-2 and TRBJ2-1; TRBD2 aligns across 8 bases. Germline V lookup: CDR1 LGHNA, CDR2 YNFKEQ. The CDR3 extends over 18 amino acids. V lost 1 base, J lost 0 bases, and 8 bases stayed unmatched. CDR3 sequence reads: CASSQVSGGLSSYNEQFF. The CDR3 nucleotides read TGTGCCAGCAGCCAAGTAAGCGGGGGACTAAGCTCCTACAATGAGCAGTTCTTC.

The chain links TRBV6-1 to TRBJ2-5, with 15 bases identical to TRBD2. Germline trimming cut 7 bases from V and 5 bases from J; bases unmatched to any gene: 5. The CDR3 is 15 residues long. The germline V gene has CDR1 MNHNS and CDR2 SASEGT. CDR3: CASIWTSGREETQYF. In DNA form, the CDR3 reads TGTGCCAGCATCTGGACTAGCGGGAGGGAGGAGACCCAGTACTTC.

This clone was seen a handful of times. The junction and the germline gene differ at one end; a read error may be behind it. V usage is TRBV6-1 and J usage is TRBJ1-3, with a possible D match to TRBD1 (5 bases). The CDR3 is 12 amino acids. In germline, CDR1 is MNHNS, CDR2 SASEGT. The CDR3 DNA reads TGTGCCAGCACAGAGAGGGGCGGGACCGGGCAATTT. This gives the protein CASTERGGTGQF.

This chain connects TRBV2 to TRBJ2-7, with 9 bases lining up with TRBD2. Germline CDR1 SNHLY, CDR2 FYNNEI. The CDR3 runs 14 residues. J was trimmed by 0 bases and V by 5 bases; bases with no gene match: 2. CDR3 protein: CASSISGSSYEQYV. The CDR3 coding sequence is TGTGCCAGCAGTATTAGCGGGAGCTCCTACGAGCAGTACGTC.

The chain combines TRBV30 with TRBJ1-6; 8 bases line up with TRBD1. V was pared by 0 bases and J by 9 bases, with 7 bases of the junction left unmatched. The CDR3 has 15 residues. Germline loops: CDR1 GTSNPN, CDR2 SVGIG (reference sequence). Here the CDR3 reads CAWSVGGQGTSPLHF. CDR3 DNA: TGTGCCTGGAGTGTTGGAGGACAGGGAACTTCACCCCTCCACTTT.

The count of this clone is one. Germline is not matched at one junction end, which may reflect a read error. CDR3 nucleotide sequence: TGTGCCAGCACCTTAAGGGGGCGAGGGGCAGATACGCAGTATTTT. Its protein is CASTLRGRGADTQYF. This rearrangement joins TRBV11-2 to TRBJ2-3, with 7 positions matching TRBD1. Germline V CDR1 and CDR2: SGHAT, FQNNGV. The CDR3 runs 15 residues.

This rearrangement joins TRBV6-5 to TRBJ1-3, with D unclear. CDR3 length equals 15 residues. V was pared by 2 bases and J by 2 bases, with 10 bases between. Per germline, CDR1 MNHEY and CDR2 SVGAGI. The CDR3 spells CASSYGGKAGNTIYF. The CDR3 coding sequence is TGTGCCAGCAGTTACGGAGGGAAGGCTGGAAACACCATATATTTT.

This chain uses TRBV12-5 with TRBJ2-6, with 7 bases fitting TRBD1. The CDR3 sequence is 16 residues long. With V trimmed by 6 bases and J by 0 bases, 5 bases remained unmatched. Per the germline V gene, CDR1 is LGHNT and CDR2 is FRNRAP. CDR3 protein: CASGGTAFSGANVLTF. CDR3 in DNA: TGTGCTAGTGGGGGGACAGCCTTCTCTGGGGCCAACGTCCTGACTTTC.

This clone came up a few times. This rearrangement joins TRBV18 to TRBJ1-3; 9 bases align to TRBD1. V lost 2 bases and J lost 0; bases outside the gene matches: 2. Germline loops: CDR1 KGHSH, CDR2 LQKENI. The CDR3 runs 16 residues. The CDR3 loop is CASSPGQGSSGNTIYF. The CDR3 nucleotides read TGTGCCAGCTCACCAGGACAGGGGAGCTCTGGAAACACCATATATTTT. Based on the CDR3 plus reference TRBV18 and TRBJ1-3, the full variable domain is NAGVMQNPRHLVRRRGQEARLRCSPMKGHSHVYWYRQLPEEGLKFMVYLQKENIIDESGMPKERFSAEFPKEGPSILRIQQVVRGDSAAYFCASSPGQGSSGNTIYFGEGSWLTVV.

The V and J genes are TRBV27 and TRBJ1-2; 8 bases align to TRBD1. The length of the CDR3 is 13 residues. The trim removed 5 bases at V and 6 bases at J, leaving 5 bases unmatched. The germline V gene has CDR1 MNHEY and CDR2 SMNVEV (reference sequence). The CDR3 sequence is CASSQGAWDGYTF. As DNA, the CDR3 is TGTGCCAGCAGTCAGGGGGCATGGGATGGCTACACCTTC.

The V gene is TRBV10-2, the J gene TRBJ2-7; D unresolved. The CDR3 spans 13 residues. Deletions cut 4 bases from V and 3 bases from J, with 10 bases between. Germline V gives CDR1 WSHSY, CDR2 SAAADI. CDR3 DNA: TGCGCCAGCAGTGGAGCGCCATACTACGAGCAGTACGTC. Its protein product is CASSGAPYYEQYV.

The CDR3 region has the DNA TGCGCCAGCAGCTTGGTCGGAGGGTCGGCAGGGGGTTCCTACGAGCAGTACGTC. It encodes CASSLVGGSAGGSYEQYV. The chain recombines TRBV5-1 with TRBJ2-7; maybe TRBD1 (7 bases). The CDR3 runs 18 residues. Germline V gene sequence: CDR1 SGHRS, CDR2 YFSETQ. Trimming cost V 0 bases and J 1 base, with 20 bases left between them.

CDR3 sequence: CASSRTGTSGTGYEQYV. In nucleotides, the CDR3 is TGTGCCAGCAGCCGTACCGGGACTAGCGGGACCGGCTACGAGCAGTACGTC. The V call is TRBV5-5, the J call TRBJ2-7, with 13 bases aligning to TRBD2. This CDR3 region has 17 residues. V was pared by 4 bases and J by 3 bases, with 10 bases of the junction left unmatched. Germline CDR1 SGHKS, CDR2 YYEKEE (reference sequence).

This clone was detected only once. The CDR3, as DNA: TGTGCCAGCAGCAGGACCCCGCAGGGGGCAAACGAGCAGTACGTC. Translation gives CASSRTPQGANEQYV. The genes are TRBV5-6 and TRBJ2-7, with 8 bases fitting TRBD1. V was clipped by 4 bases and J by 5 bases; unmatched bases: 11. CDR3 length: 15 residues. The V gene's germline CDR1 is SGHDT and CDR2 YYEEEE.

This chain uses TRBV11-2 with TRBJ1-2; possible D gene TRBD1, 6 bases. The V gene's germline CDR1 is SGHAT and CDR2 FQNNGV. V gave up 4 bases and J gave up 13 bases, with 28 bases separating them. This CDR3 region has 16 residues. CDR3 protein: CASSSTSASGHALATF. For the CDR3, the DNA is TGTGCCAGCAGCTCAACCTCCGCCTCGGGACACGCCTTGGCCACCTTC.

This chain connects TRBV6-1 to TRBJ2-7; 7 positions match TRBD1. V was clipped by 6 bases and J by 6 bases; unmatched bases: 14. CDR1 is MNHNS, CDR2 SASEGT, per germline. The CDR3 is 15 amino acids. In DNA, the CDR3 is TGTGCCAGCAGCGCTTTTGGGGGACAGTTCGGCGAGCAGTACTTC. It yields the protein CASSAFGGQFGEQYF.